These 20 T cell receptor beta chains share one sample of origin, sequenced in a study of read filtering for tumor transcriptome and immune sequencing. The library was built from 400 ng RNA with molecular barcoded adaptors for alpha/delta and beta/gamma chains. TCRdb re-derived calls from the reads in MiXCR, one entry per CDR3 protein. The sample records more than 35,000 distinct CDR3 sequences, around 13% being singletons. Sequences were obtained from a population of CD138-negative cells sorted from bone marrow. These receptor sequences come from a donor at least 40 years old with multiple myeloma.

This clonotype showed up many times. This chain joins TRBV29-1 and TRBJ2-3; tentative D call: TRBD2 (6 bases). Germline-derived CDR1 and CDR2 are SQVTM and ANQGSEA. V lost 8 bases to trimming and J lost 0 bases, with 15 bases between them. The CDR3 sequence is 14 residues long. This CDR3 reads CSTNKGTSTDTQYF. CDR3 in DNA: TGCAGCACGAACAAGGGGACTAGCACAGATACGCAGTATTTT.

This clonotype was detected many times. The J gene is TRBJ2-5, the V gene TRBV2; 9 bases map to TRBD2. Germline lookup yields CDR1 SNHLY and CDR2 FYNNEI. CDR3 size: 16 residues. Trimming cost V 7 bases and J 5 bases; bases outside gene matches: 14. CDR3: CASMMNWGLAWETQYF. The CDR3 coding sequence is TGTGCCAGCATGATGAACTGGGGACTAGCTTGGGAGACCCAGTACTTC.

The CDR3 bases are TGTGCCAGCAGCGAAACCGGGGTAAAGTACGAGCAGTACTTC. It is translated as CASSETGVKYEQYF. The rearrangement joins TRBV7-9 to TRBJ2-7, with D possibly TRBD2 on 5 matching bases. The CDR3 is made up of 14 amino acids. The germline CDR1 and CDR2 sequences are SEHNR and FQNEAQ (reference sequence). With 5 bases removed from V and 4 bases from J, the gap between germline ends came to 15 bases.

In its sample, this clonotype was seen many times. Written as DNA, the CDR3 is TGTGCCAGCAGTTACTTCCAGGGGAGGTCCTACAATGAGCAGTTCTTC. Translating gives CASSYFQGRSYNEQFF. The chain couples TRBV6-2 or TRBV6-3 to TRBJ2-1, with D perhaps TRBD1 or TRBD2 (6 bases each). This CDR3 has 16 residues. Trimming took off 1 base at V and 1 base at J, with 11 bases between the two ends. Germline CDR1 reads MNHEY; CDR2 reads SVGEGT.

In regard to this clonotype: A read error may be the cause here, since a much bigger clone is one base away. The chain couples TRBV29-1 to TRBJ1-2; 9 nucleotides match TRBD1. Germline values: CDR1 SQVTM, CDR2 ANQGSEA. V lost 6 bases, J lost 0 bases, and 2 bases stayed unmatched. This CDR3 region has 13 residues. The CDR3 loop reads CSVGDRANYGYTF. CDR3 coding DNA: TGCAGCGTAGGGGACAGGGCTAACTATGGCTACACCTTC.

A word on this clonotype: A read error is possible here, since a much larger clone lies one base away. The rearrangement joins TRBV10-3 to TRBJ1-1; D unresolved. This CDR3 comprises 14 residues. CDR1 is ENHRY and CDR2 is SYGVKD in the germline V gene. The CDR3, as DNA: TGTGCCATCGGTGAGGCGGGTATGAACACTGAAGCTTTCTTT. Its protein product is CAIGEAGMNTEAFF.

This clonotype was recorded many times. This rearrangement joins TRBV6-2 or TRBV6-3 to TRBJ2-7, with TRBD1 matching 9 bases. Per the germline V gene, CDR1 is MNHEY and CDR2 is SVGEGT. There are 15 residues in the CDR3. The J segment lost 3 bases and the V segment lost 2 bases, leaving 5 bases of the junction unmatched. As DNA, the CDR3 is TGTGCCAGCAGTTACGGAGGACAGGGGATCTACGAGCAGTACTTC. This gives the protein CASSYGGQGIYEQYF.

As to this clonotype: A far larger clone is just one base off, so this is likely a read error. The chain combines TRBV11-2 with TRBJ2-1; tentative D call: TRBD1 (6 bases). Germline lookup yields CDR1 SGHAT and CDR2 FQNNGV. Trimming left V 5 bases short and J 10 bases short, with 9 bases between. The CDR3 spans 11 residues. The CDR3 spells CASSLGGEQFF. CDR3 DNA sequence: TGTGCCAGCAGCCTAGGGGGAGAGCAGTTCTTC.

As regards this clonotype: This clone may be a read error of a much larger clone one base away. The rearrangement uses TRBV12-3 or TRBV12-4 and TRBJ1-6; D unresolved. The CDR3 has 14 residues. CDR3 sequence: CAGSLKGADSPLHF. The CDR3 DNA reads as TGTGCCGGCAGTCTCAAGGGTGCGGATTCACCCCTCCACTTT.

The rearrangement links TRBV3-1 to TRBJ2-1; D may be TRBD2 (5 bases). The CDR3 extends over 15 amino acids. The ends were cut back, 5 bases at V and 0 bases at J, with 11 bases in the middle. The germline V gene encodes CDR1 LGHDT and CDR2 YNNKEL (reference sequence). As DNA, the CDR3 is TGTGCCAGCAGCAATCTACGGGACTCCTACAATGAGCAGTTCTTC. It translates to CASSNLRDSYNEQFF.

V is TRBV12-3 or TRBV12-4 and J is TRBJ1-1; D is unresolved. Trimming left V 2 bases short and J 10 bases short, with 11 bases between. This CDR3 contains 12 residues. DNA of the CDR3: TGTGCCAGCAGTTTAAAGGGATTGGGAGCTTTCTTT. This gives the protein CASSLKGLGAFF.

This clonotype was counted ten times or more. This rearrangement joins TRBV28 to TRBJ2-2; no reliable D call. Germline V gene lookup returns CDR1 MDHEN and CDR2 SYDVKM. With 2 bases removed from V and 8 bases from J, the gap between germline ends came to 9 bases. This CDR3 comprises 13 residues. As DNA, the CDR3 is TGTGCCAGCAGTTTAACGGAGTGGGGGGAGCTGTTTTTT. This translates into CASSLTEWGELFF.

CDR3 protein: CASSLGSGYGYTF. The DNA for the CDR3 is TGTGCCAGCAGCCTAGGCTCCGGCTATGGCTACACCTTC. The chain uses TRBV6-5 and TRBJ1-2, with no clear D. Germline V CDR1 and CDR2: MNHEY, SVGAGI. The CDR3 covers 13 residues. V was pared by 6 bases and J by 4 bases, with 12 bases between.

Only a few counts were recorded for this clonotype. A much more abundant neighbour one base away suggests this may be a read error. V gene TRBV20-1 combines with J gene TRBJ2-1, with 7 bases identical to TRBD2. The CDR3 totals 14 residues. CDR1 and CDR2 (germline): DFQATT, SNEGSKA (reference sequence). This CDR3 reads CSADGEGTYNVQFF. CDR3 nucleotide sequence: TGCAGTGCCGACGGGGAGGGGACCTACAATGTGCAGTTCTTC.

This clonotype was observed at least ten times. The chain carries TRBV4-1 and TRBJ1-2; D gene unclear. CDR3 length equals 12 residues. Trimming pared 0 bases from V and 7 bases from J, leaving 6 bases between. Germline assignment: CDR1 MGHRA and CDR2 YSYEKL. In DNA, the CDR3 is TGCGCCAGCAGCCAAGACCTTACTGGCTACACCTTC. This translates into CASSQDLTGYTF.

This clonotype was found a few times. The chain employs TRBV7-9 and TRBJ2-6; 7 positions match TRBD1. J was trimmed by 2 bases and V by 6 bases; bases with no gene match: 7. Looked up from germline, CDR1 is SEHNR and CDR2 is FQNEAQ (reference sequence). The CDR3 extends over 16 amino acids. The CDR3 is CASRSTDRAGANVLTF. The CDR3 DNA reads TGTGCCAGCAGATCCACTGACAGGGCTGGGGCCAACGTCCTGACTTTC.

Details on this clonotype: At one boundary the junction diverges from the germline segment, which might be a read error. V gene TRBV5-1 combines with J gene TRBJ1-2, with unresolved D. From germline, CDR1 is SGHRS and CDR2 YFSETQ. The CDR3 has 16 amino acids. For the CDR3, the DNA is TGTGCCAGCAGCTTGGAGGGCCCTGTTGCCCCGTATGGCTACACCTTC. Residues: CASSLEGPVAPYGYTF.

The chain's CDR3 is CSVEDLANPRFF. CDR3 DNA: TGCAGCGTTGAGGATCTGGCCAATCCGAGGTTCTTC. This chain uses TRBV29-1 with TRBJ2-1, with no clear D. Germline loops: CDR1 SQVTM, CDR2 ANQGSEA. V lost 3 bases and J lost 15, with 18 bases in between. The CDR3 sequence is 12 residues long.

This clonotype was recorded many times. The chain uses TRBV9 and TRBJ1-1; unclear D gene. CDR3 size: 13 residues. With 4 bases removed from V and 1 base from J, the gap between germline ends came to 8 bases. Germline V gene sequence: CDR1 SGDLS, CDR2 YYNGEE. The CDR3: CASSPDTNTEAFF. CDR3 coding DNA: TGTGCCAGCAGCCCCGACACGAACACTGAAGCTTTCTTT. The variable domain in full, completed from reference TRBV9 and TRBJ1-1, reads DSGVTQTPKHLITATGQRVTLRCSPRSGDLSVYWYQQSLDQGLQFLIQYYNGEERAKGNILERFSAQQFPDLHSELNLSSLELGDSALYFCASSPDTNTEAFFGQGTRLTVV.

Notes on this clonotype: This sequence may be a read error, since a much larger clone differs from it by one base. The chain uses TRBV18 and TRBJ1-1; D may be TRBD1 (5 bases). The germline CDR1 and CDR2 sequences are KGHSH and LQKENI. The CDR3 contains 13 residues. The CDR3 DNA follows: TGTGCCAGCTCACAACAGGTGAACACTGGAGCTTTCTTT. The encoded protein is CASSQQVNTGAFF.